The rows below give T cell receptor beta chains drawn from one sample of a study of spatial heterogeneity in lung cancer. TCRdb reprocessed the 5' RACE reads via MiXCR and lists one record per CDR3 protein. This sample yields approximately 81,000 distinct CDR3 sequences, of which roughly 12% are seen a single time; about 4.5% belongs to the top ten. The material was PBMCs, obtained at surgery. These receptors originate from a male donor with early-stage non-small cell lung cancer. The CDR3 runs from the conserved cysteine through the conserved F or W. Fields, in order: CDR3 length, clone size, J gene, V gene, CDR3 protein. Clone size is stated in some rows and not others, as once, few, many or a class when expanded.

12 - TRBJ2-2 TRBV5-1 CASTEGTGELFF
12 few TRBJ2-2 TRBV20-1 CSALRGTGELFF
21 few TRBJ2-2 TRBV19 CASRPEQLGLAGGPNTGELFF
14 - TRBJ1-1 TRBV3-1 CASSQDLQRTEAFF
14 few TRBJ2-7 TRBV11-1 CASSSTLSAYEQYF
15 few TRBJ2-7 TRBV6-1 CASSVGGDRDYEQYF
14 - TRBJ2-2 TRBV19 CASTGQGYTGELFF
15 few TRBJ2-7 TRBV6-6 CATISDGADPYEQYF
15 - TRBJ2-7 TRBV14 CASSLKVISYYEQYF
16 few TRBJ2-3 TRBV12-3/TRBV12-4 CASSGLTTGSVDTQYF
16 few TRBJ2-1 TRBV6-6 CASSPRDFSSYNEQFF
15 few TRBJ2-2 TRBV30 CAWSVGLASTGELFF
16 few TRBJ2-1 TRBV5-5 CASSLAPGLANDEQFF
14 few TRBJ1-4 TRBV27 CASRLTGEREKLFF
13 - TRBJ1-5 TRBV29-1 CSVEQGRGQPQHF
14 - TRBJ1-1 TRBV29-1 CSVEAGQGNTEAFF
18 few TRBJ1-5 TRBV7-6 CASSTQDRGVNSNQPQHF
13 - TRBJ1-2 TRBV5-1 CASSLGLDYGYTF
14 many TRBJ1-3 TRBV9 CASSQTLSGNTIYF
15 - TRBJ1-1 TRBV12-3/TRBV12-4 CASSFTVWGSGEAFF
12 - TRBJ2-5 TRBV30 CAWSKMQETQYF
16 few TRBJ2-1 TRBV7-2 CASSLASSGGWNEQFF
14 few TRBJ2-5 TRBV9 CASSVEQGEETQYF
16 few TRBJ1-2 TRBV3-1 CASSQAREGLRVGYTF
18 few TRBJ1-5 TRBV4-1 CASSQSGTPYLYNQPQHF
14 - TRBJ2-5 TRBV7-7 CASSLIRGQETQYF
12 many TRBJ2-7 TRBV29-1 CSGSTGQYEQYF
14 - TRBJ2-1 TRBV20-1 CSARPNSGGGEQFF
13 few TRBJ2-2 TRBV7-3 CASSLGSTGELFF
14 - TRBJ1-1 TRBV29-1 CSVSPTGGSSPAFF
15 - TRBJ2-1 TRBV7-9 CASSLAGAYYNEQFF
13 many TRBJ1-1 TRBV12-3/TRBV12-4 CASRGRLNTEAFF
15 - TRBJ1-4 TRBV15 CATSRDNDPNEKLFF
16 many TRBJ2-3 TRBV5-1 CASARSSGRGTDTQYF
11 few TRBJ2-3 TRBV20-1 CSANKADTQYF
14 many TRBJ1-4 TRBV13 CASSFRTGGEKLFF
15 - TRBJ2-6 TRBV20-1 CSASPTASGANVLTF
16 - TRBJ2-1 TRBV5-4 CASSLVGTSGYNEQFF
13 few TRBJ1-6 TRBV30 CAWKGGWDSPLHF
13 few TRBJ2-5 TRBV10-3 CAIKPSLMGTQYF
12 many TRBJ2-2 TRBV29-1 CSVERTAGELFF
14 few TRBJ1-1 TRBV29-1 CSVGGAVSNTEAFF